The sequence of this TCR beta chain was determined in a study of response to subunit inactivated influenza vaccine. TCRdb re-derived calls from the RT-PCR reads in MiXCR, one entry per CDR3 protein. The repertoire has under 550,000 distinct CDR3 sequences, 6% to 9% of them found once; the top ten carry under 15%. The sequence was obtained from a man aged 45 to 75 who received an inactivated influenza vaccine. The input for sequencing was PBMCs from blood, taken around 25 months after vaccination.

For the CDR3, the DNA is TGTGCCAGCAGCGTAGCCCCCTCGACAGGCACCTATGGCTACACCTTC. Protein product: CASSVAPSTGTYGYTF. V gene TRBV9 combines with J gene TRBJ1-2, with D possibly matching TRBD1 (6 bases). The CDR3 sequence is 16 residues long. Germline loops: CDR1 SGDLS, CDR2 YYNGEE. The V and J ends lost 0 bases and 4 bases respectively, with 16 bases between them.